This record looks at one TCR beta chain sequence and its context. The antigen is undetermined. In germline, CDR1 is MNHNY, CDR2 SVGAGI (reference sequence). The CDR3 has 13 amino acids. The V and J ends lost 2 bases and 5 bases respectively, with 6 bases between them. The sample comes from a study of OX40 agonist ivuxolimab in advanced cancers. Assay used: immunoSEQ multiplex PCR; TCRdb lists only in-frame clones, some missing. In the table there are some 37,000 clones, around 73% of which are singletons. Study results and limitations: Low normalized T-cell clonal expansion was additionally recorded for some nonresponders.

Sequenced material: CD4+ or CD8+ T cells sorted from blood, taken in a trial of the OX40 agonist ivuxolimab. The receptor was derived from an adult with an advanced solid tumor such as melanoma, head and neck, liver or kidney cancer. The rearrangement uses TRBV6-6 and TRBJ2-2; the D is unclear. For the CDR3, the DNA is TGTGCCAGCAGTTACACGGAGACCGGGGAGCTGTTTTTT. Amino acid sequence: CASSYTETGELFF.